Each of the 9 T cell receptor beta chains below was sequenced from the same sample in a study of Graves' ophthalmopathy and Graves' hyperthyroidism. For repertoire sequencing, the TCR beta CDR3 regions were amplified from RNA transcripts. Following a first-round RT-PCR that used HTBI primers, a second-round multiplex PCR was carried out. TCRdb re-derived calls from the multiplex PCR reads in MiXCR, one entry per CDR3 protein. Of some 210,000 distinct CDR3 sequences listed, 25% to 35% are singletons. The specimen sequenced was peripheral blood. Receptors originate from a man in his fifties or sixties with Graves' ophthalmopathy.

This clonotype was seen a handful of times. The V gene is TRBV6-2 or TRBV6-3, the J gene TRBJ1-3, with TRBD1 matching over 11 bases. V trimming: 0 bases; J trimming: 1 base; junction bases outside the gene matches: 5. The CDR3 has 18 amino acids. The germline V gene has CDR1 MNHEY and CDR2 SVGEGT. CDR3 sequence reads: CASSYSMGQGGSGNTIYF. In DNA, the CDR3 is TGTGCCAGCAGTTACTCGATGGGACAGGGGGGTTCTGGAAACACCATATATTTT.

This clonotype was detected many times. The chain is built from TRBV30 and TRBJ1-2; tentatively, D is TRBD1 (5 bases). V was trimmed by 1 base and J by 4 bases, leaving 7 bases between them. The CDR3 spans 12 residues. CDR1 is GTSNPN and CDR2 is SVGIG in the germline V gene (reference sequence). Written as DNA, the CDR3 is TGTGCCTGGAGTGGGCAGGGCTATGGCTACACCTTC. As protein: CAWSGQGYGYTF.

The rearrangement joins TRBV7-8 to TRBJ2-7; either TRBD1 or TRBD2 may supply D (5 bases each). The CDR3 runs to 16 residues. Germline V gene sequence: CDR1 SGHVS, CDR2 FQNEAQ. V lost 4 bases to trimming and J lost 2 bases, with 18 bases between them. The CDR3 here is CASSSHGADDPYEQYF. The CDR3 nucleotides read TGTGCCAGCAGCTCCCACGGGGCCGACGACCCCTACGAGCAGTACTTC.

This clonotype has at least ten counts. The rearrangement links TRBV29-1 to TRBJ1-1, with 7 bases identical to TRBD1. The CDR3 extends over 10 amino acids. The germline CDR1 and CDR2 sequences are SQVTM and ANQGSEA. Losses at the gene ends were 7 bases for V and 7 bases for J; bases not matched to a gene: 3. CDR3 protein: CSARDSEAFF. The CDR3 DNA reads TGCAGCGCCCGGGACAGTGAAGCTTTCTTT.

The chain links TRBV6-2 or TRBV6-3 to TRBJ1-2; D possibly corresponds to TRBD1 (6 bases). Trimming took 6 bases from V and 8 from J, leaving 16 bases between them. The germline V gene has CDR1 MNHEY and CDR2 SVGEGT. This CDR3 spans 13 amino acids. The CDR3 nucleotides read TGTGCCAGCAGCTGGACAGTAAGGGACGGCTACACCTTC. Protein sequence: CASSWTVRDGYTF.

Ten or more counts support this clonotype. The J gene is TRBJ2-7, the V gene TRBV12-3 or TRBV12-4; weak D call: TRBD1 (6 bases). There are 13 residues in the CDR3. Trimming took off 6 bases at V and 2 bases at J, with 11 bases between the two ends. The CDR3: CASRKQGPYEQYF. For the CDR3, the DNA is TGTGCCAGCAGGAAACAGGGCCCCTACGAGCAGTACTTC.

In DNA form, the CDR3 reads TGTGCCAGCACCCAACAGGGGACCCATCAGCCCCAGCATTTT. It specifies CASTQQGTHQPQHF. The J gene is TRBJ1-5, the V gene TRBV12-3 or TRBV12-4; 7 bases are a match to TRBD1. This CDR3 is 14 amino acids long. V shed 7 bases and J 5 bases; nucleotides not matched to a gene: 8.

This clonotype was observed at least ten times. This chain uses TRBV6-2 or TRBV6-3 with TRBJ1-2; D is unresolved. Germline CDR1 is MNHEY and CDR2 is SVGEGT. This CDR3 is 13 amino acids long. V shed 6 bases and J shed 8 bases, with 16 bases lying between them. CDR3 DNA: TGTGCCAGCAGATATGGCGGACTTGCGGGCTACACCTTC. It codes for CASRYGGLAGYTF.

This clonotype was detected ten times or more. The rearrangement links TRBV12-3 or TRBV12-4 to TRBJ2-5; weak D call: TRBD2 (5 bases). This CDR3 spans 13 amino acids. V was pared by 7 bases and J by 5 bases, with 14 bases between. CDR3 sequence: CASNEASGETQYF. CDR3 nucleotides: TGTGCCAGCAATGAGGCTTCGGGGGAGACCCAGTACTTC.